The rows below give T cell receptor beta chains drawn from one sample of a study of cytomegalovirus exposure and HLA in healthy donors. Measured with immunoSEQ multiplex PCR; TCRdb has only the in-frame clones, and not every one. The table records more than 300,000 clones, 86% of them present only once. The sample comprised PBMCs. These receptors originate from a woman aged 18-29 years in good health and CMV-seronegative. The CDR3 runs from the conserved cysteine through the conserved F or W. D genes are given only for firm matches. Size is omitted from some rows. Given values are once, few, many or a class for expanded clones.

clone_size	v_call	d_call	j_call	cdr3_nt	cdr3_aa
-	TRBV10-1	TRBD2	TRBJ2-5	TGCGCCTCGGGGGGAGGGCCCGAAGAGACCCAGTACTTC	CASGGGPEETQYF
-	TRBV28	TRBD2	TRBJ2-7	TGTGCCAGCAGTTTATTCGATGGACTAAGCGGGAAGGACTACGAGCAGTACTTC	CASSLFDGLSGKDYEQYF
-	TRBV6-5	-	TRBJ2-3	TGTGCCAGCAGTTACGTGGGCGCTGAGTATTTT	CASSYVGAEYF
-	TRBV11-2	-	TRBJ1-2	TGTGCCAGCAGCCCAGATAACGCAGGAGGGTATGGCTACACCTTC	CASSPDNAGGYGYTF
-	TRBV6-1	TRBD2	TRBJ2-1	TGTGCCAGCAGTCGGACTAGGTCCTACAATGAGCAGTTCTTC	CASSRTRSYNEQFF
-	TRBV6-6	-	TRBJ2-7	TGTGCCAGCAGTTCGTTGACAGAGTACGAGCAGTACTTC	CASSSLTEYEQYF
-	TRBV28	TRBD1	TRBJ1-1	TGTGCCAGCAGTTTTCAGGGGGCTATGAACACTGAAGCTTTCTTT	CASSFQGAMNTEAFF
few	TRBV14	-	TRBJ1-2	TGTGCCAGCAGCCCGCTCGGGTTGATTGGACGGAGACAGACCTATGGCTACACCTTC	CASSPLGLIGRRQTYGYTF
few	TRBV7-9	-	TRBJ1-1	TGTGCCAGCAGCCCCAACTTAGTGAACACTGAAGCTTTCTTT	CASSPNLVNTEAFF
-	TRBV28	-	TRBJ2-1	TGTGCCAGCAGAGGGGGGGTCTACAATGAGCAGTTCTTC	CASRGGVYNEQFF
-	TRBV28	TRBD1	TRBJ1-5	TGTGCCAGCAGTCTCGACAGGGGATGGGGGAATCAGCCCCAGCATTTT	CASSLDRGWGNQPQHF
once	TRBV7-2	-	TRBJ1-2	TGTGCCAGCAGCTCCGAGATAGCTAACTATGGCTACACCTTC	CASSSEIANYGYTF
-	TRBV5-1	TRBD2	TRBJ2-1	TGCGCCAGCAGCTTGGTATCGAGCGGGAAATTTAGTTCCTACAATGAGCAGTTCTTC	CASSLVSSGKFSSYNEQFF
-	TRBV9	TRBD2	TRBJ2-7	TGTGCCAGCAGCGTAGGACTTCCGGGACTAGCAGCCGAGCAGTACTTC	CASSVGLPGLAAEQYF
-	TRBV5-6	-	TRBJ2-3	TGTGCCAGCAGCTTTGGAATAGCTCATGATACGCAGTATTTT	CASSFGIAHDTQYF
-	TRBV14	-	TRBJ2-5	TGTGCCAGCAGCCCCAGAGGGTATTCGGAGACCCAGTACTTC	CASSPRGYSETQYF